This T cell receptor beta chain was sequenced for a study of early T cells in non-severe SARS-CoV-2 infection. This clonotype appeared many times. Antigen: not known. TCRdb reanalysed the 5' RACE reads using MiXCR and keeps one entry per CDR3 protein. The table includes about 77,000 distinct CDR3 sequences, 5% detected once. The study's findings and limits: Using VDJdb, the matching emphasized anti-spike CD8 responses while missing private and CD4 specificities.

Material: whole blood, obtained at baseline. This receptor was identified in an adult who was a healthcare worker with PCR-confirmed SARS-CoV-2 infection or an uninfected control (not recorded which).

This CDR3 is CASSYLTGGGSSTDTQYF. Here the CDR3 DNA reads TGTGCCAGCAGCTACCTGACAGGGGGAGGTTCTAGCACAGATACGCAGTATTTT. The V and J genes are TRBV7-8 and TRBJ2-3, with 9 bases identical to TRBD1. Germline V lookup: CDR1 SGHVS, CDR2 FQNEAQ. Germline trimming cut 4 bases from V and 0 bases from J; bases unmatched to any gene: 11. The CDR3 covers 18 residues.